The clone carrying this T cell receptor (beta chain) showed up just a few times. The template for TCR beta VDJ and CDR3 sequence profiling was genomic DNA. TCRdb reprocessed the reads via MiXCR and lists one record per CDR3 protein. The repertoire includes about 220,000 distinct CDR3 sequences, 34% of them detected once, and roughly 1.1% sits in the top ten. The sample originates from a study of CD8+CD57+ T cells in acquired aplastic anemia. Study overall: Across the sorted CD4+ and CD8+ cells, DNA amounts averaged 3.2 ug.

Sequencing used sorted CD4+, CD8+, or CD8+CD57+ T cells (not recorded which) from PBMCs. The sequence derives from a human donor in good health, serving as a control.

For the CDR3, the DNA is TGCGCCAGCGGCCAACAGGTTAGCTCCTACAATGAGCAGTTCTTC. Its translation: CASGQQVSSYNEQFF. The V call is TRBV5-1, the J call TRBJ2-1; TRBD1 is a possible D gene (5 bases). CDR1 SGHRS and CDR2 YFSETQ come from the germline V gene. Trimming removed 7 bases from V and 0 bases from J, with 14 bases in between. This CDR3 has 15 amino acids.